A single sample is the source of the 19 T cell receptor beta chains below, sequenced in a study of T cell responses to AZD1222 COVID-19 vaccine. The data were produced by immunoSEQ multiplex PCR, yet TCRdb's version contains in-frame clones alone and is incomplete. In the table there are about 200,000 clones, roughly 92% of which are singletons. The sequenced sample was peripheral blood, obtained 28 days after the second AZD1222 dose. These receptors all come from an adult who received the AZD1222 COVID-19 vaccine.

This rearrangement joins TRBV5-6 to TRBJ2-7; D ambiguous. CDR3 length: 13 amino acids. Per germline, CDR1 SGHDT and CDR2 YYEEEE. Deletions cut 0 bases from V and 0 bases from J, with 4 bases between. Here the CDR3 reads CASSLAASYEQYF. The CDR3 DNA reads TGTGCCAGCAGCTTGGCAGCCTCCTACGAGCAGTACTTC.

The rearrangement uses TRBV7-2 and TRBJ1-4; TRBD1 matches 10 bases. This CDR3 region has 16 residues. J lost 7 bases, V lost 1 base, and 6 bases had no gene match. Germline V gene data show CDR1 as SGHTA and CDR2 as FQGNSA. The CDR3 DNA reads TGTGCCAGCAGCTTAGGGGGGACAGGGGTAGGTGAAAAACTGTTTTTT. Its protein product is CASSLGGTGVGEKLFF.

The rearrangement joins TRBV19 to TRBJ2-7; no clear D gene. The germline V gene has CDR1 LNHDA and CDR2 SQIVND (reference sequence). Trimming shortened V by 10 bases and J by 2 bases, and 12 bases separated the two germline ends. The CDR3 spans 12 residues. The CDR3 loop reads CATLSPPYEQYF. The CDR3 DNA reads TGTGCCACCTTGAGTCCCCCCTACGAGCAGTACTTC.

The chain has TRBV19 and TRBJ1-2; 7 positions match TRBD1. The CDR3 is 15 residues long. Germline V CDR1 and CDR2: LNHDA, SQIVND (reference sequence). The junction had 8 bases not matched to a gene; V was cut back by 7 bases and J by 0 bases. The CDR3 nucleotides are TGTGCCAGTAAAAGTTTGGACAGGCCTAACTATGGCTACACCTTC. Protein sequence: CASKSLDRPNYGYTF. Complete variable domain (other parts from reference TRBV19 and TRBJ1-2): DGGITQSPKYLFRKEGQNVTLSCEQNLNHDAMYWYRQDPGQGLRLIYYSQIVNDFQKGDIAEGYSVSREKKESFPLTVTSAQKNPTAFYLCASKSLDRPNYGYTFGSGTRLTVV.

A single count supports this clone. This rearrangement joins TRBV19 to TRBJ2-5; the D gene could be TRBD1 or TRBD2 (5 bases each). V dropped 11 bases and J dropped 5 bases, with 18 bases sitting between them. The CDR3 has 13 amino acids. Per germline, CDR1 LNHDA and CDR2 SQIVND (reference sequence). The CDR3 DNA sequence: TGTGCCGTGGGGCGAGGGATGCGGGAGACCCAGTACTTC. Translated: CAVGRGMRETQYF.

The genes are TRBV27 and TRBJ2-5, with TRBD1 identical over 9 bases. The ends lost 5 bases at V and 5 bases at J; junction bases unmatched: 3. The CDR3 sequence is 13 residues long. Germline V gives CDR1 MNHEY, CDR2 SMNVEV (reference sequence). DNA of the CDR3: TGTGCCAGCAGTAGACAGGGGGGCGAGACCCAGTACTTC. As protein: CASSRQGGETQYF.

V and J are TRBV3-1 (or the pseudogene TRBV3-2) and TRBJ1-5; 7 positions match TRBD1. The germline V gene encodes CDR1 LGHDT and CDR2 YNNKEL (reference sequence). The trim removed 0 bases at V and 6 bases at J, leaving 5 bases unmatched. The CDR3 length is 15 residues. The CDR3 loop reads CASSQEWTGTQPQHF. The CDR3, as DNA: TGTGCCAGCAGCCAAGAATGGACAGGTACTCAGCCCCAGCATTTT.

The chain has TRBV24-1 and TRBJ2-1; the D is unclear. Trimming took off 0 bases at V and 8 bases at J, with 7 bases between the two ends. This CDR3 has 13 amino acids. Germline loops: CDR1 KGHDR, CDR2 SFDVKD. The chain's CDR3 is CATSDLGLHEQFF. The CDR3 DNA sequence: TGTGCCACCAGTGATTTGGGGTTACATGAGCAGTTCTTC.

This chain joins TRBV6-5 and TRBJ2-2; 9 bases align to TRBD2. CDR3 length: 14 residues. The trim removed 6 bases at V and 6 bases at J, leaving 5 bases unmatched. Germline values: CDR1 MNHEY, CDR2 SVGAGI. The CDR3 loop is CASRGLAQSGELFF. The CDR3 nucleotides read TGTGCCAGCAGAGGACTAGCGCAGTCCGGGGAGCTGTTTTTT.

The chain links TRBV27 to TRBJ2-1, with D perhaps being TRBD1 or TRBD2 (5 bases each). This CDR3 region has 15 residues. With 2 bases removed from V and 5 bases from J, the gap between germline ends came to 13 bases. In germline, CDR1 is MNHEY, CDR2 SMNVEV (reference sequence). CDR3 protein: CASSLGWGFNNEQFF. In nucleotides, the CDR3 is TGTGCCAGCAGTTTAGGGTGGGGGTTCAACAATGAGCAGTTCTTC.

The V gene is TRBV5-5, the J gene TRBJ2-7; D tentatively reads TRBD1 or TRBD2 (5 bases each). Germline values: CDR1 SGHKS, CDR2 YYEKEE (reference sequence). The CDR3 consists of 15 residues. Trimming pared 0 bases from V and 0 bases from J, leaving 10 bases between. The CDR3 DNA follows: TGTGCCAGCAGCTTGGCCGGGACGGCCTCCTACGAGCAGTACTTC. Its translation: CASSLAGTASYEQYF.

As for this clone: The sample holds other DNA sequences that translate to the same CDR3. This chain joins TRBV5-1 and TRBJ1-2; 9 bases match TRBD1. This CDR3 is built from 13 residues. V lost 4 bases, J lost 5 bases, and 3 bases stayed unmatched. Germline V gene sequence: CDR1 SGHRS, CDR2 YFSETQ. CDR3 coding DNA: TGCGCCAGCAGCCCGGGACAGGGTTATGGCTACACCTTC. Protein sequence: CASSPGQGYGYTF.

The chain is built from TRBV29-1 and TRBJ1-2, with 7 bases lining up with TRBD1. V lost 6 bases to trimming and J lost 2 bases; unmatched junction nucleotides: 0. Germline V gene data show CDR1 as SQVTM and CDR2 as ANQGSEA. This CDR3 has 11 residues. For the CDR3, the DNA is TGCAGCGTACAGGGGAACTATGGCTACACCTTC. The encoded protein is CSVQGNYGYTF. Variable domain in full (rest from reference TRBV29-1 and TRBJ1-2): SAVISQKPSRDICQRGTSLTIQCQVDSQVTMMFWYRQQPGQSLTLIATANQGSEATYESGFVIDKFPISRPNLTFSTLTVSNMSPEDSSIYLCSVQGNYGYTFGSGTRLTVV.

The CDR3 DNA sequence: TGTGCCAGCAGCAGGGAAAGCGGTGAAAAACTGTTTTTT. Translation: CASSRESGEKLFF. The chain couples TRBV5-6 to TRBJ1-4; no definite D call. Germline lookup yields CDR1 SGHDT and CDR2 YYEEEE. This CDR3 is 13 amino acids long. Trimming removed 4 bases from V and 7 bases from J, with 11 bases in between.

This chain links TRBV27 with TRBJ1-1; D remains unclear. The length of the CDR3 is 14 residues. Deletions cut 3 bases from V and 5 bases from J, with 13 bases between. CDR1 is MNHEY, CDR2 SMNVEV, per germline (reference sequence). The CDR3, as DNA: TGTGCCAGCAGTTTCGGTGTTTTGGGGACTGAAGCTTTCTTT. Translating it yields CASSFGVLGTEAFF.

This clone appeared a few times. The chain couples TRBV4-1 to TRBJ1-1, with a possible D match to TRBD1 (6 bases). The V and J ends lost 1 base and 5 bases respectively, with 14 bases between them. The CDR3 has 15 amino acids. CDR1 MGHRA and CDR2 YSYEKL come from the germline V gene. CDR3 sequence (DNA): TGCGCCAGCAGCCAAGTACAGGGTAGTGGGACTGAAGCTTTCTTT. This gives the protein CASSQVQGSGTEAFF.

The CDR3 DNA reads TGTGCCAGCAGTTTAGGGGGATTCTATGGCTACACCTTC. Its protein is CASSLGGFYGYTF. This sequence joins TRBV27 and TRBJ1-2; D might be TRBD1 (5 bases). The CDR3 loop spans 13 amino acids. Trimming removed 2 bases from V and 4 bases from J, with 8 bases in between. CDR1 and CDR2 from the germline V gene are MNHEY and SMNVEV (reference sequence).

The chain recombines TRBV18 with TRBJ2-4, with D hard to call. With 2 bases removed from V and 5 bases from J, the gap between germline ends came to 10 bases. Germline V gene lookup returns CDR1 KGHSH and CDR2 LQKENI. This CDR3 is 14 amino acids long. The CDR3 here is CASSPWARENIQYF. The CDR3 region has the DNA TGTGCCAGCTCACCATGGGCCCGAGAAAACATTCAGTACTTC.

The chain links TRBV29-1 to TRBJ1-5, with D maybe TRBD1 (5 bases). The CDR3 runs 12 residues. V dropped 6 bases and J dropped 6 bases, with 12 bases sitting between them. In germline, CDR1 is SQVTM, CDR2 ANQGSEA. The CDR3 DNA sequence: TGCAGCGTGGGGGGAGGGAGTCAGCCCCAGCATTTT. Translation gives CSVGGGSQPQHF.